The 12 T cell receptor beta chains listed next were all sequenced from one sample in a study of blood T cell repertoires in COVID-19. TCRdb's table, derived via immunoSEQ multiplex PCR, lists solely in-frame clones and lacks some. Of more than 300,000 clones in the sample, 85% to 95% were seen once. The specimen sequenced was PBMCs or T cells enriched from blood (not recorded which). The receptors stem from a woman between 25 and 40 years old who had been exposed to COVID-19.

The rearrangement joins TRBV2 to TRBJ2-2; 12 nucleotides line up with TRBD1. V shed 8 bases, J shed 4 bases, and the junction held 5 bases outside the gene matches. Germline CDR1 and CDR2: SNHLY and FYNNEI. The CDR3 runs 15 residues. CDR3 residues: CASQGQGAFTGELFF. CDR3 sequence (DNA): TGTGCCAGCCAGGGACAGGGGGCTTTCACCGGGGAGCTGTTTTTT.

This clone was observed once. The chain couples TRBV6-1 to TRBJ1-6; D gene unclear. Germline lookup yields CDR1 MNHNS and CDR2 SASEGT. The V and J ends lost 0 bases and 7 bases respectively, with 4 bases between them. This CDR3 has 13 amino acids. The CDR3 nucleotides are TGTGCCAGCAGTGAAGCGCGAAATTCACCCCTCCACTTT. Encoded protein: CASSEARNSPLHF.

The chain links TRBV7-3 to TRBJ2-1, with TRBD1 matching 9 bases. The junction had 9 bases not matched to a gene; V was cut back by 2 bases and J by 7 bases. The length of the CDR3 is 16 residues. Germline V gene data show CDR1 as SGHTA and CDR2 as FQGTGA. CDR3 loop: CASSLWDRVPSNEQFF. The CDR3 nucleotides read TGTGCCAGCAGCTTATGGGACAGGGTACCCTCGAATGAGCAGTTCTTC.

In the case of this clone: At one end the junction does not follow the germline gene, possibly because of a read error. The rearrangement joins TRBV28 to TRBJ1-2; a possible D gene is TRBD1 (5 bases). The CDR3 covers 10 residues. Germline V lookup: CDR1 MDHEN, CDR2 SYDVKM. DNA for the CDR3: TGTGCCAGCAGTTTACAGGGACTGGTCTTC. It codes for CASSLQGLVF.

The chain has TRBV3-1 (or the pseudogene TRBV3-2) and TRBJ2-3; possible D gene TRBD2, 6 bases. Trimming pared 0 bases from V and 0 bases from J, leaving 10 bases between. CDR3 length: 16 residues. Germline-derived CDR1 and CDR2 are LGHDT and YNNKEL (reference sequence). The CDR3 here is CASSQEGGPSTDTQYF. CDR3 bases: TGTGCCAGCAGCCAAGAGGGGGGTCCCAGCACAGATACGCAGTATTTT.

Points on this clone: This specimen includes other DNA sequences encoding the same CDR3. The chain links TRBV2 to TRBJ2-2; 7 nucleotides line up with TRBD1. The germline V gene encodes CDR1 SNHLY and CDR2 FYNNEI. The CDR3 totals 12 residues. V shed 7 bases, J shed 5 bases, and the junction held 1 base outside the gene matches. The CDR3 bases are TGTGCCAGCAACAGGGGTACCGGGGAGCTGTTTTTT. Its protein is CASNRGTGELFF.

The chain recombines TRBV11-2 with TRBJ2-1; D perhaps matches TRBD1 (6 bases). From germline, CDR1 is SGHAT and CDR2 FQNNGV. Trimming removed 2 bases at V and 8 bases at J, with 13 bases between. The CDR3 covers 14 residues. The CDR3 DNA reads TGTGCCAGCAGCTTAAGGGGGAATGGCTATGAGCAGTTCTTC. Translating it yields CASSLRGNGYEQFF. Full variable domain (remainder filled in from reference TRBV11-2 and TRBJ2-1): EAGVAQSPRYKIIEKRQSVAFWCNPISGHATLYWYQQILGQGPKLLIQFQNNGVVDDSQLPKDRFSAERLKGVDSTLKIQPAKLEDSAVYLCASSLRGNGYEQFFGPGTRLTVL.

This clone has just one count. V is TRBV20-1 and J is TRBJ2-5, with no clear D. Germline loops: CDR1 DFQATT, CDR2 SNEGSKA (reference sequence). Trimming removed 6 bases from V and 9 bases from J, with 20 bases in between. This CDR3 has 13 amino acids. CDR3 sequence: CSASILRALSQYF. CDR3 sequence (DNA): TGCAGTGCCAGTATCTTGCGTGCATTGTCCCAGTACTTC.

This chain uses TRBV4-2 with TRBJ1-2; D might be TRBD1 (6 bases). Trimming removed 0 bases at V and 2 bases at J, with 7 bases between. The CDR3 consists of 14 residues. In germline, CDR1 is LGHNA, CDR2 YNFKEQ. As DNA, the CDR3 is TGTGCCAGCAGCCAAGAACAGGGAAACTATGGCTACACCTTC. Protein product: CASSQEQGNYGYTF.

The chain links TRBV4-3 to TRBJ2-7; D is perhaps TRBD2 (6 bases). Germline assignment: CDR1 LGHNA and CDR2 YSLEER. The ends were cut back, 3 bases at V and 3 bases at J, with 15 bases in the middle. This CDR3 comprises 15 residues. The CDR3 DNA is TGCGCCAGCAGCCATTCGACGGGACTCCGCTACGAGCAGTACTTC. Encoded protein: CASSHSTGLRYEQYF.

The chain couples TRBV27 to TRBJ1-2; 12 nucleotides align to TRBD1. The CDR3 totals 16 residues. Germline V CDR1 and CDR2: MNHEY, SMNVEV (reference sequence). Trimming at V came to 1 base and at J to 3 bases, leaving 3 bases not matched to a gene. The CDR3 region has the DNA TGTGCCAGCAGTTTATGGGGACAGGGGGCTCACTATGGCTACACCTTC. This sequence encodes CASSLWGQGAHYGYTF.

The chain is built from TRBV30 and TRBJ2-7, with TRBD1 identical over 9 bases. Germline CDR1 reads GTSNPN; CDR2 reads SVGIG (reference sequence). The CDR3 is 11 residues long. J lost 5 bases, V lost 7 bases, and 3 bases had no gene match. CDR3 nucleotide sequence: TGTGCCTTGACAGGGGGGAACGAGCAGTACTTC. Translation gives CALTGGNEQYF.